The source of this TCR beta chain is a study of blood T cells in healthy people across ages. The V and J ends lost 0 bases and 7 bases respectively, with 5 bases between them. CDR3 length: 12 amino acids. CDR1 is MGHRA, CDR2 YSYEKL, per germline. The study isolated at least 6.5 million PBMCs from each sample. On this clonotype itself: No antigen is known for it.

Alongside a J-beta primer mix, a sample-barcoded 5' primer served in a second PCR lasting roughly 7 to 11 cycles. Sequencing of every sample gave 2.5 million or more CDR3-containing paired-end reads. TCRdb re-derived calls from the 5' RACE reads in MiXCR, one entry per CDR3 protein. This sample has 1.6 million or so distinct CDR3 sequences, with about 31% found just once. General study findings and limits: Fewer expanded clones and more diversity marked long-lived versus aged donors. Significant beta diversity loss was already apparent by age approximately 40, declining roughly linearly.

Sequenced material: blood. The TCR was taken from a woman aged 25-40 years in good health. The V gene is TRBV4-1, the J gene TRBJ2-3, with D hard to call. CDR3 residues: CASSQDSYTQYF. CDR3 in DNA: TGCGCCAGCAGCCAAGACTCCTATACGCAGTATTTT.